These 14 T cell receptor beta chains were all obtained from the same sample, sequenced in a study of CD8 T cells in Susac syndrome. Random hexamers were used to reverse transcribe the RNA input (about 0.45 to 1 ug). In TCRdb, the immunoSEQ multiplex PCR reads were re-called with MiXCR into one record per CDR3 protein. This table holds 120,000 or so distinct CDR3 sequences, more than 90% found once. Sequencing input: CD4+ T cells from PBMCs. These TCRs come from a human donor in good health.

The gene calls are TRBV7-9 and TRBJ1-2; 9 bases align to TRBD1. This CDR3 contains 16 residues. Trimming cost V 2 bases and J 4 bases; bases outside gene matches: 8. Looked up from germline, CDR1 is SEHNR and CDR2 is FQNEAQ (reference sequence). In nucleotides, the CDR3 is TGTGCCAGCAGCTTATTCTGGGACAGGGAAGCCTATGGCTACACCTTC. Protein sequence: CASSLFWDREAYGYTF.

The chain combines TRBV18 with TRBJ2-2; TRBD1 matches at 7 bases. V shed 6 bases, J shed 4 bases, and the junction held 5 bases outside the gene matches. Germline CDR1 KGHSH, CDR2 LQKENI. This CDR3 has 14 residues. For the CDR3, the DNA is TGTGCCAGCTCGAGGGACAGCGTCACCGGGGAGCTGTTTTTT. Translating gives CASSRDSVTGELFF.

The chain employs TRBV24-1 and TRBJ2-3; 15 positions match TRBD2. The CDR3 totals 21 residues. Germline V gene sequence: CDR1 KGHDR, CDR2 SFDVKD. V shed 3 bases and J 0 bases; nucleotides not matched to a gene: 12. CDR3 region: CATSDVLGLAGGPSSTDTQYF. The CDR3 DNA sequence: TGTGCCACCAGTGATGTCCTCGGACTAGCGGGAGGGCCATCAAGCACAGATACGCAGTATTTT.

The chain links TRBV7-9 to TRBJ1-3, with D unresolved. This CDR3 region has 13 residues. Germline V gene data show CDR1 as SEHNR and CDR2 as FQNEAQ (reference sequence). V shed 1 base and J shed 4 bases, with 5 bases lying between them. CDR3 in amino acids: CASSLERGNTIYF. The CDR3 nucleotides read TGTGCCAGCAGCTTAGAAAGGGGAAACACCATATATTTT.

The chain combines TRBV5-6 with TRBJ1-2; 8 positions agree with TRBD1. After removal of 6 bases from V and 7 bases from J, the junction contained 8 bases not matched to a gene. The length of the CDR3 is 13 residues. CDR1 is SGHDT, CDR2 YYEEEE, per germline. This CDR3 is CASTLQGAGGYTF. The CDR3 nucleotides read TGTGCCAGCACCCTTCAGGGGGCCGGTGGCTACACCTTC.

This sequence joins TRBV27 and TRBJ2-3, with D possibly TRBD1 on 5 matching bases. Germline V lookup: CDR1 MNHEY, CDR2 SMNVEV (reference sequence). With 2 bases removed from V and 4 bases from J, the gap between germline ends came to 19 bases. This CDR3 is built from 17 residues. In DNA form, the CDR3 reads TGTGCCAGCAGTTTAATGGGGCGAGTTCAAGGGCCAGATACGCAGTATTTT. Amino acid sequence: CASSLMGRVQGPDTQYF.

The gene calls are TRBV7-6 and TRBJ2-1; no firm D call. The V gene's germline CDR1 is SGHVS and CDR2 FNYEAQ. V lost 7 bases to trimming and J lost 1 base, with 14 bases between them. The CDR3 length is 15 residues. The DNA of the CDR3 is TGTGCCAGCACTAAAAATAGCTTATCCTACAATGAGCAGTTCTTC. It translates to CASTKNSLSYNEQFF.

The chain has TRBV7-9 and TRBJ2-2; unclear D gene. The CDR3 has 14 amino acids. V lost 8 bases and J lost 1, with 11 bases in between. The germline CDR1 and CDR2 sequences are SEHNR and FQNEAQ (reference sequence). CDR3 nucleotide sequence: TGTGCCAGCCGATTTAGGGTGAACACCGGGGAGCTGTTTTTT. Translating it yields CASRFRVNTGELFF.

CDR3 DNA sequence: TGTGCCAGCAGACCAGCGACTGGAGCTAATGAAAAACTGTTTTTT. Encoded protein: CASRPATGANEKLFF. The chain has TRBV7-9 and TRBJ1-4; no clear D. Germline V lookup: CDR1 SEHNR, CDR2 FQNEAQ (reference sequence). The CDR3 has 15 amino acids. Trimming removed 6 bases from V and 3 bases from J, with 14 bases in between.

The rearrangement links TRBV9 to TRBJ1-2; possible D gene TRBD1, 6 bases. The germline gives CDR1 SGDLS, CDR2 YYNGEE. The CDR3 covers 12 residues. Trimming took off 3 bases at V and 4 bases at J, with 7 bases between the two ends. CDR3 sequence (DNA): TGTGCCAGCAGCGAGGGGGGCTATGGCTACACCTTC. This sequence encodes CASSEGGYGYTF.

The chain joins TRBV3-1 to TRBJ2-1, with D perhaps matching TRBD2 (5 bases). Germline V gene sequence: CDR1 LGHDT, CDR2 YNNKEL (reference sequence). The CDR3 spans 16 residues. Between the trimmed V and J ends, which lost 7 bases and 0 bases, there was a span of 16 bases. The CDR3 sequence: CASTRAGAVSYNEQFF. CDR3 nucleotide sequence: TGTGCCAGCACCCGGGCGGGCGCCGTCTCCTACAATGAGCAGTTCTTC.

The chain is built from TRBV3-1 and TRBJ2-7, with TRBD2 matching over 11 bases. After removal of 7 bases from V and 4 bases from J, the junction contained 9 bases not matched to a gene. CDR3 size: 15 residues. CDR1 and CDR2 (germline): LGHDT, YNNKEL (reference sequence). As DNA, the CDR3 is TGTGCCAGCAACTCAAGACTAGCGGGACCGTACGAGCAGTACTTC. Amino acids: CASNSRLAGPYEQYF.

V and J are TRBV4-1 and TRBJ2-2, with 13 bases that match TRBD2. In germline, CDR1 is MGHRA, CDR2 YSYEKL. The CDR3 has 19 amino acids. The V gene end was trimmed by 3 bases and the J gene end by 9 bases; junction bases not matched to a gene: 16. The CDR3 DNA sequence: TGCGCCAGCAGCCATGAAGGTGGGACTAGCGGGATCCGTGTCCGGGAGCTGTTTTTT. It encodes CASSHEGGTSGIRVRELFF.

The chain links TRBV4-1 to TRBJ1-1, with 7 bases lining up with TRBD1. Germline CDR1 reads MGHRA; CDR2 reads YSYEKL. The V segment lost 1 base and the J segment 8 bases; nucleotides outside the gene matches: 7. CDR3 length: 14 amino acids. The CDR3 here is CASSQGGGTGEAFF. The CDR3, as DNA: TGCGCCAGCAGCCAAGGAGGGGGCACGGGGGAAGCTTTCTTT.